The TCR beta chain described here comes from a study of beta chain features in type 1 diabetes listed by TCRdb under 2018. Concerning the study at large: Mean age, gender distribution, total cell number and subset yield did not differ between patients and healthy donors. Across all samples, 107,917,701 sorted cells were examined, and cell number per subset correlated strongly with RNA yield. The study compared TCRB repertoires of sorted circulating CD4+ T cell subsets between recently diagnosed type 1 diabetes patients and matched healthy donors. Whereas all 30 or so donors provided naive and central memory subsets, regulatory and stem cell-like memory subsets were isolated from just 8 patients and about 8 healthy donors. The study at large found these results: Because cDNA rather than genomic DNA was sequenced, highly expressing activated cells could have been over-represented, although no difference in activation and CD3 levels was found between groups. Because the HLA sub-analyses included only small numbers of individuals, any influence of HLA type on TCRB rearrangement was left unresolved. At VDJ recombination sites, patients with type 1 diabetes made fewer insertions and deleted more nucleotides, a pattern implying thymic rearrangement abnormalities. Naive, central memory and regulatory TCRB repertoires appeared to be more similar among patients than among healthy donors. A moderate but significant shortening of TCRB CDR3 length was observed in type 1 diabetes patients in all four CD4+ subsets. PCR may preferentially amplify shorter templates, but because patient and control samples were amplified and corrected together, any resulting skew would affect both groups equally.

The germline V gene specifies MGHDK as CDR1 and SYGVNS as CDR2. The CDR3 runs 15 residues from the cysteine to the phenylalanine. The only DNA kept is the CDR3, 45 bases in frame from the first base. Ends trimmed: V by 4 bases, J by 5 bases; bases unmatched to a gene: 8. With respect to this clone: This receptor's antigen is unknown. The record has no base qualities; no much larger clone is one base away.

All of the isolated RNA was reverse transcribed with the High Capacity cDNA Reverse Transcription Kit, so expressed TCRB transcripts were sequenced. Deep immunoSEQ sequencing was performed on naive, central memory and regulatory T cell samples, with an average of about 4 million total reads per sample. Sorted cells were lysed in RLT buffer, and RNA was extracted using DNase-treated RNeasy Micro or Mini kits according to cell number. Each cell subset was processed on its own to prevent cross-contamination, while patient and healthy donor samples were processed together. Using the immunoSEQ multiplex PCR, TCRB sequences were amplified from cDNA into 87-bp fragments spanning the CDR3 region. Amplicons were sequenced on the Illumina HiSeq platform. The authors' pipeline ran thus. Synthetic template baselines were used to correct PCR bias computationally, reads within Hamming distance 2 were collapsed, and singletons that could not be merged were discarded. Reads were aligned against IMGT so that V, D and J genes, CDR3 length and insertions or deletions at six rearrangement sites could be assigned. Within each subset, clonotype counts were normalized to sorted cell number, and only after that were true diversity and Gini coefficients computed with the tcR R package. The overlap coefficient, calculated on TCRB nucleotide sequences, was used to quantify repertoire sharing. The table was pulled from immuneACCESS by TCRdb, which kept in-frame rearrangements only. Such tables lose some clones; where checked, under half of the loss comes from unresolved V genes, and the rest has no known cause. V and J calls and clone size are those listed in that table; D and trimming were worked out from the DNA. Counted in this sample were 200,000 to 250,000 clones; around 26% of them appeared once. The top ten clones comprise approximately 4% of the sample.

Each donor gave one peripheral blood draw, roughly 110 mL on average, collected into heparinised tubes. Using a panel that included CD45RO, CCR7, CD25, CD127, CD95 and CD27, naive, central memory, regulatory and stem cell-like memory CD4+ T cells were sorted on a BD FACSAria II. A purity above 95% was achieved for all sorted populations. PBMCs were isolated right away by Lymphoprep density gradient centrifugation and were stained directly, without culture. Samples were stained and sorted in pairs, with one healthy donor and one patient per experiment, so that batch effects were minimized. The receptor chain draws on TRBV25-1 and TRBJ2-7; TRBD1 fits 10 bases in the junction. This TCR came from a man younger than 40 in good health. The sequenced sample consisted of central memory CD4+ T cells from blood. The DNA sequence is as follows: TGTGCCAGCAGTGTACCGGGACAGGGGAGTCACGAGCAGTACTTC. Its protein is CASSVPGQGSHEQYF.